The entry below gives a single T cell receptor beta chain sequence along with its context. Its antigen is as yet unknown. MiXCR, run by TCRdb on the 5' RACE reads, gives a single entry per CDR3 protein. The sample includes roughly 570,000 distinct CDR3 sequences, 7.5% to 10% of them seen just once. Everyone who donated was a healthy Caucasian. CDR3 length: 14 amino acids. The V segment lost 2 bases and the J segment 9 bases; nucleotides outside the gene matches: 7. Germline V CDR1 and CDR2: SGHRS, YFSETQ. The data stem from a study of identical twins. Whole-study results and caveats: A cross-sectional statistical analysis, not follow-up of the same donors, supported the conclusions. Models underpredicted monozygotic twin sharing of out-of-frame TCR alpha.

A further study also used this sample, focusing on yellow fever vaccine responses in identical twins. According to that study: Twin vaccine T cell responses reportedly seemed partly convergent, partly personalized.

The TCR sequence derives from a young woman in good health. Source material: PBMCs. J is TRBJ2-1 and V is TRBV5-1, with 8 bases lining up with TRBD2. The CDR3 spells CASSFTGGPGEQFF. CDR3 DNA sequence: TGCGCCAGCAGCTTTACGGGGGGGCCAGGTGAGCAGTTCTTC.